The 4 T cell receptor beta chains listed next were all sequenced from one sample in a study of T cell responses to AZD1222 COVID-19 vaccine. Sequencing used immunoSEQ multiplex PCR; TCRdb keeps in-frame clones, though not all of them. The table shows about 150,000 clones, with roughly 89% occurring only once. The sequences come from peripheral blood, collected on day 0 of AZD1222 vaccination. These receptors all come from an adult in good health.

CDR3 in DNA: TGTGCCAGCAGCCTCTCAAGCGGGGTATGGGACGAGCAGTACTTC. Translation gives CASSLSSGVWDEQYF. The rearrangement uses TRBV5-5 and TRBJ2-7, with 7 nucleotides matching TRBD2. With 4 bases clipped from V and 5 bases from J, the junction kept 12 bases outside the gene matches. This CDR3 is 15 amino acids long. CDR1 SGHKS and CDR2 YYEKEE come from the germline V gene (reference sequence).

The chain has TRBV20-1 and TRBJ2-1, with TRBD2 as a possible D gene (5 bases). CDR3 length: 11 amino acids. Trimming took off 6 bases at V and 10 bases at J, with 13 bases between the two ends. From germline, CDR1 is DFQATT and CDR2 SNEGSKA (reference sequence). The chain's CDR3 is CSAAAGVEQFF. CDR3 nucleotides: TGCAGTGCGGCGGCCGGGGTGGAGCAGTTCTTC.

This chain links TRBV19 with TRBJ2-7; tentative D call: TRBD1 (6 bases). The germline V and J ends were trimmed by 0 bases and 3 bases, with 12 bases remaining between them. There are 15 residues in the CDR3. Per the germline V gene, CDR1 is LNHDA and CDR2 is SQIVND (reference sequence). The CDR3 reads CASSIDRDTYYEQYF. The CDR3 coding sequence is TGTGCCAGTAGTATAGATCGGGACACCTACTACGAGCAGTACTTC.

The J gene is TRBJ2-1, the V gene TRBV4-1; 7 nucleotides match TRBD1. Germline V gene lookup returns CDR1 MGHRA and CDR2 YSYEKL. J lost 3 bases, V lost 0 bases, and 2 bases had no gene match. The CDR3 runs 15 residues. CDR3 in amino acids: CASSQERTGYNEQFF. The CDR3 DNA follows: TGCGCCAGCAGCCAAGAAAGGACAGGCTACAATGAGCAGTTCTTC.